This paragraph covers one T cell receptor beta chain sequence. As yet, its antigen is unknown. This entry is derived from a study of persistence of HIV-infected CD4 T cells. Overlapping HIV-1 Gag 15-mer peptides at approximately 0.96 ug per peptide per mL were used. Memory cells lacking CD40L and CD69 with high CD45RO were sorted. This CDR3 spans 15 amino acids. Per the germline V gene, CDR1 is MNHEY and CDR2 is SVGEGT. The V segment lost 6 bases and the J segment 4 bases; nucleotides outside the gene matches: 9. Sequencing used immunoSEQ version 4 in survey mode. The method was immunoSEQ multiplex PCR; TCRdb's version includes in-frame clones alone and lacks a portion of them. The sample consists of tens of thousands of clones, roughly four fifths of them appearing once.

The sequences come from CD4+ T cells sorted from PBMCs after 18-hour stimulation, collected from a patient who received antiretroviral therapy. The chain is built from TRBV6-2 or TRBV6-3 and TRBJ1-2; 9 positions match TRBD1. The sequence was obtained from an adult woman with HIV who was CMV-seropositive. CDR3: CASSPTGGGVYGYTF. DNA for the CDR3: TGTGCCAGCAGCCCGACAGGGGGAGGAGTCTATGGCTACACCTTC.